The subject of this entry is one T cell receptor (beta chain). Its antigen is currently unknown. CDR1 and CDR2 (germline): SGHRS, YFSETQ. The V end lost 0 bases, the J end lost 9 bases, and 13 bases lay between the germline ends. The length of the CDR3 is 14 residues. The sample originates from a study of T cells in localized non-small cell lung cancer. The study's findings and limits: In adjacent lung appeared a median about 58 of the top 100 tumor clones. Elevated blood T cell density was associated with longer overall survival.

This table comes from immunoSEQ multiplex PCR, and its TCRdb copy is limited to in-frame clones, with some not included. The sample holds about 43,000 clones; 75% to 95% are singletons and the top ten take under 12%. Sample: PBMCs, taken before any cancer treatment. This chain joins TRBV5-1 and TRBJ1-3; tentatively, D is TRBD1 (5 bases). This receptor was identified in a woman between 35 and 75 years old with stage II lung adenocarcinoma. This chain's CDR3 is CASSLEAGHGTIYF. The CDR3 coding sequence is TGCGCCAGCAGCTTGGAGGCAGGGCATGGCACCATATATTTT. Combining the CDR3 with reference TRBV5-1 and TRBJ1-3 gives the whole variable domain KAGVTQTPRYLIKTRGQQVTLSCSPISGHRSVSWYQQTPGQGLQFLFEYFSETQRNKGNFPGRFSGRQFSNSRSEMNVSTLELGDSALYLCASSLEAGHGTIYFGEGSWLTVV.